This T cell receptor beta chain was sequenced in a study of OX40 agonist ivuxolimab in advanced cancers. Looking at the study overall: Patients enrolled in dose escalation were diagnosed with hepatocellular carcinoma, melanoma, renal cell or head and neck cancer. Partial responses were achieved by three patients: one hepatocellular carcinoma, two cutaneous melanoma. Notes on the study in general: The study observed clonal expansion of CD4+ and CD8+ blood T cells by week 6 at 0.1 to 3.0 mg/kg. Low clonal expansion, among the lowest seen, marked partial responders at 0.1-3.0 mg/kg.

The CDR3 sequence is 15 residues long. J lost 3 bases, V lost 0 bases, and 3 bases had no gene match. Per germline, CDR1 SGHRS and CDR2 YFSETQ. As regards this clone: Its specificity is not known.

The table came from immunoSEQ multiplex PCR; TCRdb's copy has only in-frame clones and leaves some out. The sample contains 65,000 to 95,000 clones, about nine tenths of which appear only once. The sequence was obtained from an adult with an advanced solid tumor such as melanoma, head and neck, liver or kidney cancer. Sequenced here: CD4+ or CD8+ T cells sorted from blood, sampled in a trial of the OX40 agonist ivuxolimab. The V and J genes are TRBV5-1 and TRBJ2-7; 10 positions agree with TRBD2. CDR3 nucleotides: TGCGCCAGCAGCTTGGGGCTAGCGGGGGTCTACGAGCAGTACTTC. This translates into CASSLGLAGVYEQYF. Full variable domain (remainder filled in from reference TRBV5-1 and TRBJ2-7): KAGVTQTPRYLIKTRGQQVTLSCSPISGHRSVSWYQQTPGQGLQFLFEYFSETQRNKGNFPGRFSGRQFSNSRSEMNVSTLELGDSALYLCASSLGLAGVYEQYFGPGTRLTVT.